Presented here are 28 T cell receptor beta chains from one specimen sequenced in a study of T cells in women clearing cervical HPV infection. The data were produced by immunoSEQ multiplex PCR, yet TCRdb's version contains in-frame clones alone and is incomplete. Its table lists tens of thousands of clones. Sequenced: blood buffy coat. The receptors were sampled from a woman between 18 and 70 years old with a cervical HPV16 infection that either progressed to CIN3+ or cleared (not recorded which).

Of note for this clone: The sequenced fragment ends 3 residues before the CDR3 boundary, so the rest is inferred from the germline J gene. This chain connects TRBV18 to TRBJ1-5; TRBD1 agrees at 7 bases. Germline loops: CDR1 KGHSH, CDR2 LQKENI. With 3 bases clipped from V and 3 bases from J, the junction kept 2 bases outside the gene matches. CDR3 length: 14 residues. Partial CDR3 DNA: TGTGCCAGCTCACCGGGACAGTACAATCAGCCC. This encodes CASSPGQYNQP. The entire CDR3 protein is CASSPGQYNQPQHF.

Turning to this clone: The CDR3 end lies 3 residues beyond the end of the read and is filled in from the germline J gene. The chain carries TRBV19 and TRBJ1-4, with D possibly being TRBD1 (5 bases). In germline, CDR1 is LNHDA, CDR2 SQIVND (reference sequence). The V end was cut by 6 bases, the J end by 6 bases, with 20 bases between. This CDR3 has 16 amino acids. CDR3 sequence reads: CASSLLVAGVDEKLFF. CDR3 DNA (partial): TGTGCCAGTAGCCTGTTGGTAGCGGGGGTAGATGAAAAA.

A remark on this clone: The sequenced fragment ends 3 residues before the CDR3 boundary, so the rest is inferred from the germline J gene. V is TRBV6-2 or TRBV6-3 and J is TRBJ1-2, with TRBD1 matching over 8 bases. The germline V gene encodes CDR1 MNHEY and CDR2 SVGEGT. V was clipped by 6 bases and J by 7 bases; unmatched bases: 10. The CDR3 has 14 residues. The sequenced part of the CDR3 DNA is TGTGCCAGCAGCCTAGACCAGGGGGCGAGTGGC. As protein: CASSLDQGASG. The CDR3, in full, reads CASSLDQGASGYTF.

Remarks on this clone: The read is 3 residues too short to cover the CDR3 end, so that end is filled in from the germline J gene. The V and J genes are TRBV6-4 and TRBJ1-2; 7 bases line up with TRBD1. CDR1 MRHNA and CDR2 SNTAGT come from the germline V gene. The CDR3 sequence is 12 residues long. J lost 4 bases, V lost 4 bases, and 0 bases had no gene match. The CDR3 sequence: CASSAGGYGYTF. CDR3 DNA (partial): TGTGCCAGCAGTGCAGGGGGCTATGGC.

Worth noting for this clone: The read stops 3 residues short of the end of the CDR3; the missing end is completed from the germline J gene. V usage is TRBV6-2 or TRBV6-3 and J usage is TRBJ2-1, with 11 bases identical to TRBD2. The CDR3 is 17 residues long. Trimming removed 8 bases from V and 1 base from J; junction bases left unmatched: 10. Germline V lookup: CDR1 MNHEY, CDR2 SVGEGT. The CDR3 reads CASVNSGGAPSYNEQFF. CDR3 DNA (partial): TGTGCCAGCGTAAATAGCGGGGGGGCTCCTTCCTACAATGAG.

With regard to this clone: From the germline J gene comes the end of the CDR3, since the read stops 3 residues before it. This chain joins TRBV20-1 and TRBJ2-3; D is possibly TRBD1 or TRBD2 (5 bases each). Germline CDR1 is DFQATT and CDR2 is SNEGSKA (reference sequence). CDR3 size: 14 residues. V was cut by 0 bases and J by 5 bases, with 12 bases left in between. The sequenced CDR3 bases are TGCAGTGCTAGAGAGAGGGGCCCAATAGATACG. This codes for CSARERGPIDT. The full CDR3 sequence reads CSARERGPIDTQYF.

A note on this clone: The read is 3 residues too short to cover the CDR3 end, so that end is filled in from the germline J gene. This chain connects TRBV2 to TRBJ2-1; weak D call: TRBD2 (6 bases). V shed 3 bases and J shed 3 bases, with 12 bases lying between them. Germline CDR1 is SNHLY and CDR2 is FYNNEI. The CDR3 sequence is 15 residues long. Partial CDR3 DNA: TGTGCCAGCAGTGAGGCTAGCGCCCACTACAATGAG. Its translation is CASSEASAHYNE. The entire CDR3 reads CASSEASAHYNEQFF. Full variable domain (rest looked up from reference TRBV2 and TRBJ2-1): EPEVTQTPSHQVTQMGQEVILRCVPISNHLYFYWYRQILGQKVEFLVSFYNNEISEKSEIFDDQFSVERPDGSNFTLKIRSTKLEDSAMYFCASSEASAHYNEQFFGPGTRLTVL.

About this clone itself: Coverage ceases 3 residues before the CDR3 finishes, and the germline J gene fills in the end. The V and J genes are TRBV20-1 and TRBJ2-3; D perhaps matches TRBD1 (6 bases). Germline CDR1 is DFQATT and CDR2 is SNEGSKA (reference sequence). The CDR3 is made up of 18 amino acids. The CDR3 sequence is CSATPGHSLGIQGETQYF. Partial CDR3 DNA: TGCAGTGCTACCCCGGGACACTCCCTTGGGATCCAAGGGGAGACG.

CDR3 bases read: TGTGCCTCCTCCCCAGACCTCAAGGGACTTGGT. As protein: CASSPDLKGLG. The full CDR3 reads CASSPDLKGLGQYF. This rearrangement joins TRBV19 to TRBJ2-4; TRBD2 might be the D (6 bases). The read ends 3 residues before the CDR3 terminus; that terminus is restored from the germline J gene. The CDR3 has 14 amino acids. The V gene's germline CDR1 is LNHDA and CDR2 SQIVND (reference sequence).

As to this clone: The CDR3 is cut off 3 residues early in the read; its end comes from the germline J gene. The V and J genes are TRBV19 and TRBJ2-1; D possibly corresponds to TRBD1 (5 bases). V was trimmed by 10 bases and J by 2 bases, leaving 12 bases between them. Germline values: CDR1 LNHDA, CDR2 SQIVND (reference sequence). The CDR3 has 13 amino acids. The chain's CDR3 is CAISPGTYNEQFF. Incomplete CDR3 DNA: TGTGCCATCTCGCCAGGGACCTACAATGAG.

As for this clone: Read sequence stops 3 residues before the CDR3 end, and the germline J gene provides the missing end. The J gene is TRBJ1-2, the V gene TRBV5-4, with D possibly being TRBD1 (5 bases). Germline V gene lookup returns CDR1 SGHNT and CDR2 YYREEE (reference sequence). CDR3 length equals 12 residues. CDR3 DNA, as far as it was read: TGTGCCACCGGGATAGGGGCGAACGGC. Protein: CATGIGANG. The entire CDR3 is CATGIGANGYTF.

With respect to this clone: An end of the junction does not agree with germline; a read error may underlie this. The read stops 3 residues short of the end of the CDR3; the missing end is completed from the germline J gene. The chain couples TRBV4-2 to TRBJ2-3; D perhaps matches TRBD2 (7 bases). Germline CDR1 LGHNA, CDR2 YNFKEQ. The CDR3 contains 18 residues. The sequenced part of the CDR3 DNA is TGCGCCAGCAGCCAAGAGACCGCGAGGGGGGGAAACACAGATACG. It yields the protein CASSQETARGGNTDT. The entire CDR3 sequence reads CASSQETARGGNTDTQYF.

As concerns this clone: The sequence runs out 3 residues before the end of the CDR3; the remainder is reconstructed from the germline J gene. The chain joins TRBV20-1 to TRBJ1-1; 7 bases line up with TRBD1. This CDR3 has 15 residues. In germline, CDR1 is DFQATT, CDR2 SNEGSKA (reference sequence). J lost 1 base, V lost 1 base, and 6 bases had no gene match. The CDR3 reads CSARAYGQANTEAFF. The part of the CDR3 DNA that was read is TGCAGTGCTAGAGCCTACGGACAGGCGAACACTGAA.

Turning to this clone: Read coverage stops 3 residues before the CDR3 terminus; the germline J gene supplies the remainder. The rearrangement links TRBV5-6 to TRBJ2-2; TRBD1 might be the D (5 bases). Per germline, CDR1 SGHDT and CDR2 YYEEEE. Trimming took 3 bases from V and 5 from J, leaving 14 bases between them. This CDR3 comprises 15 residues. The DNA read from the CDR3 is TGTGCCAGCAGCTCCGGAAGGGGCAGGACCGGGGAG. It encodes CASSSGRGRTGE. The full-length CDR3 reads as CASSSGRGRTGELFF.

Of note for this clone: The read comes to an end 3 residues before the CDR3 does, leaving the germline J gene to fill in the end. The chain is built from TRBV7-9 and TRBJ2-3; 9 positions match TRBD1. This CDR3 has 15 amino acids. Germline CDR1 reads SEHNR; CDR2 reads FQNEAQ (reference sequence). Partial CDR3 DNA: TGTGCCAGCAGCTTCCCGGGACAGGGCCAAGAGACG. Its protein product is CASSFPGQGQET. Given in full, the CDR3 is CASSFPGQGQETQYF.

The DNA read from the CDR3 is TGCGCCAGCAGCCCCGACAGGGGGGAAGAGACG. Residues: CASSPDRGEET. The whole CDR3 sequence reads CASSPDRGEETQYF. V is TRBV5-1 and J is TRBJ2-3; 9 positions agree with TRBD1. The observed sequence ends 3 residues before the CDR3 terminus, with the missing tail filled in from the germline J gene. Germline V CDR1 and CDR2: SGHRS, YFSETQ. This CDR3 is 14 amino acids long.

About this clone: The DNA ends 3 residues before the CDR3 does, and the rest of the CDR3 is filled in from the germline J gene. The chain employs TRBV14 and TRBJ1-2, with TRBD1 matching 7 bases. This CDR3 is built from 15 residues. Germline values: CDR1 SGHDN, CDR2 FVKESK. Here the CDR3 reads CASSQDDEGGYRYTF. The part of the CDR3 DNA that was read is TGTGCCAGCAGCCAAGATGATGAAGGGGGCTACAGA.

As to this clone: The read stops 3 residues short of the end of the CDR3; the missing end is completed from the germline J gene. V usage is TRBV19 and J usage is TRBJ2-3, with a possible D match to TRBD2 (5 bases). CDR3 length equals 13 residues. The germline CDR1 and CDR2 sequences are LNHDA and SQIVND (reference sequence). V was cut by 4 bases and J by 3 bases, with 8 bases left in between. The CDR3 sequence: CASSTTGTDTQYF. The sequenced CDR3 bases are TGTGCCAGTAGTACGACGGGGACAGATACG.

Remarks on this clone: The read halts 3 residues ahead of the CDR3 end, with the missing end drawn from the germline J gene. The chain uses TRBV18 and TRBJ1-6; TRBD1 matches at 7 bases. CDR1 is KGHSH, CDR2 LQKENI, per germline. Losses at the gene ends were 2 bases for V and 5 bases for J; bases not matched to a gene: 3. This CDR3 comprises 15 residues. The CDR3 bases that were read are TGTGCCAGCTCACCAAACGGACAGGATAATTCACCC. Its translation: CASSPNGQDNSP. Given in full, the CDR3 is CASSPNGQDNSPLHF.

As concerns this clone: Mismatch with germline at one junction end may stem from a read error. The read terminates 3 residues before the CDR3 end, so the remaining end is supplied by the germline J gene. The chain couples TRBV7-9 to TRBJ2-3; D unresolved. Germline CDR1 reads SEHNR; CDR2 reads FQNEAQ (reference sequence). CDR3 length equals 14 residues. The CDR3 bases that were read are TGTGCCTGCAGCCGACTGGTCCACCAAGAGACG. This encodes CACSRLVHQET. The whole CDR3 region reads CACSRLVHQETQYF.

Notes on this clone: The missing CDR3 end, 3 residues past where the read stops, is filled in from the germline J gene. Distinct nucleotide sequences in the sample also encode this CDR3. The V and J genes are TRBV7-9 and TRBJ1-1, with D unresolved. The CDR3 is 14 amino acids. Trimming pared 1 base from V and 3 bases from J, leaving 9 bases between. Germline V gene lookup returns CDR1 SEHNR and CDR2 FQNEAQ (reference sequence). The CDR3 reads CASSLGQGHTEAFF. The sequenced CDR3 bases are TGTGCCAGCAGCTTAGGACAAGGTCACACTGAA.

The DNA read from the CDR3 is TGTGCCACCAATCAGGGTTATGGC. Protein product: CATNQGYG. In full, the CDR3 reads CATNQGYGYTF. The chain has TRBV12-3 or TRBV12-4 and TRBJ1-2, with D perhaps matching TRBD1 (5 bases). The read ends 3 residues shy of where the CDR3 ends; the end is completed using the germline J gene. The germline V and J ends were trimmed by 10 bases and 5 bases, with 11 bases remaining between them. This CDR3 has 11 amino acids.

Points on this clone: A read error may produce the germline difference seen at one junction end. The sequenced fragment ends 3 residues before the CDR3 boundary, so the rest is inferred from the germline J gene. Other DNA variants within this sample encode the same CDR3. The chain is built from TRBV19 and TRBJ1-3; D gene unclear. The germline V gene encodes CDR1 LNHDA and CDR2 SQIVND (reference sequence). CDR3 size: 12 residues. The CDR3 sequence is CASKGGGNTIYF. CDR3 DNA, as far as it was read: TGTGCCAGTAAAGGTGGCGGAAACACT.

With regard to this clone: The read gets to within 3 residues of the CDR3 end, and the germline J gene fills in the rest. V gene TRBV5-4 combines with J gene TRBJ1-2; D possibly corresponds to TRBD1 (6 bases). The germline gives CDR1 SGHNT, CDR2 YYREEE (reference sequence). V was pared by 0 bases and J by 3 bases, with 6 bases between. There are 13 residues in the CDR3. Here the CDR3 reads CASSLDRDYGYTF. The covered CDR3 bases are TGTGCCAGCAGCTTGGACAGGGACTATGGC. Variable domain in full (rest from reference TRBV5-4 and TRBJ1-2): ETGVTQSPTHLIKTRGQQVTLRCSSQSGHNTVSWYQQALGQGPQFIFQYYREEENGRGNFPPRFSGLQFPNYSSELNVNALELDDSALYLCASSLDRDYGYTFGSGTRLTVV.

Remarks on this clone: The CDR3 end is not reached by the read, which stops 3 residues before it; the germline J gene fills it in. The chain carries TRBV20-1 and TRBJ2-5; D not resolved. The V end lost 0 bases, the J end lost 5 bases, and 16 bases lay between the germline ends. CDR1 is DFQATT and CDR2 is SNEGSKA in the germline V gene (reference sequence). The CDR3 extends over 15 amino acids. The chain's CDR3 is CSARDLRQAEETQYF. CDR3 DNA (partial): TGCAGTGCTAGAGATCTAAGGCAGGCCGAGGAGACC.

A word on this clone: The read halts 3 residues ahead of the CDR3 end, with the missing end drawn from the germline J gene. This chain joins TRBV4-2 and TRBJ1-4, with D maybe TRBD1 (6 bases). CDR3 length: 15 amino acids. V was pared by 0 bases and J by 7 bases, with 12 bases between. CDR1 is LGHNA and CDR2 is YNFKEQ in the germline V gene. The CDR3 bases that were read are TGTGCCAGCAGCCAAGACACAGGGTTGAGTGAAAAA. Its protein product is CASSQDTGLSEK. The entire CDR3 protein is CASSQDTGLSEKLFF.

Remarks on this clone: Read coverage stops 3 residues before the CDR3 terminus; the germline J gene supplies the remainder. This rearrangement joins TRBV5-1 to TRBJ2-5; D gene ambiguous. Germline CDR1 is SGHRS and CDR2 is YFSETQ. The V end lost 1 base, the J end lost 2 bases, and 9 bases lay between the germline ends. The CDR3 runs 14 residues. The sequenced CDR3 bases are TGCGCCAGCAGCTTGTGGTCAGGTCAAGAGACC. Protein sequence: CASSLWSGQET. In full, the CDR3 reads CASSLWSGQETQYF.

Note on this clone: The read gets to within 3 residues of the CDR3 end, and the germline J gene fills in the rest. V and J are TRBV18 and TRBJ1-1; TRBD1 is a possible D gene (5 bases). Trimming stripped 8 bases from V and 1 base from J, with 8 bases between. This CDR3 spans 12 amino acids. Germline-derived CDR1 and CDR2 are KGHSH and LQKENI. The CDR3 loop reads CASQGQNTEAFF. The DNA read from the CDR3 is TGTGCCAGCCAAGGACAGAACACTGAA.